Sequencing of this T cell receptor beta chain was carried out in a study of T cells in Graves' hyperthyroidism and ophthalmopathy. Study summary: Prior to any treatment, at the point of initial diagnosis, peripheral blood was collected. Study conclusions and caveats: A 13 V-J signature model discriminated ophthalmopathy versus stable hyperthyroidism.

Together with thyroid ultrasound, orbital computed tomography, serum thyroxine and TRAb, clinical symptoms were used for diagnoses. The CDR3 covers 14 residues. Germline-derived CDR1 and CDR2 are SNHLY and FYNNEI. V dropped 4 bases and J dropped 6 bases, with 16 bases sitting between them. RNA transcripts provided the source from which TCR beta CDR3 regions were amplified. The HTBI primer set served for first-round RT-PCR of the TCR CDR3. TCRdb re-analysed the multiplex PCR reads in MiXCR, keeping a single row per CDR3 protein. The sample contains roughly 570,000 distinct CDR3 sequences, more than 15% of which appear only once. This clonotype was seen at least ten times. What it binds is unknown.

The receptor was derived from a woman in her thirties with Graves' hyperthyroidism. Sample: blood. The V call is TRBV2, the J call TRBJ2-7; D is unresolved. The DNA for the CDR3 is TGTGCCAGCAGTGCTTGGCCCCAGAACCCCGAGCAGTACTTC. Its protein is CASSAWPQNPEQYF.